These 20 T cell receptor beta chains were sequenced from one sample in a study of cytomegalovirus exposure and HLA in healthy donors (dated by TCRdb to 2017 to 2019). Library preparation used the immunoSEQ multiplex PCR assay. In TCRdb, the immuneACCESS table is reduced to in-frame sequences with V and J assigned. These tables do not hold every clone; where another copy was compared, an unresolved V gene accounts for under half, and the others remain unexplained. The sample records 150,000 to 180,000 clones, around 83% of which are singletons. Of the sample, 2% to 2.5% is held by the ten largest clones. The sample consisted of PBMCs. These receptor sequences come from a human donor in good health.

This clone appeared a single time. The chain recombines TRBV28 with TRBJ1-5; TRBD1 aligns across 8 bases. The CDR3 contains 15 residues. The trim removed 6 bases at V and 7 bases at J, leaving 11 bases unmatched. Per the germline V gene, CDR1 is MDHEN and CDR2 is SYDVKM. The CDR3 region has the DNA TGTGCCAGCAGAGTTCCTCTCGGGGACAGGCAGCCCCAGCATTTT. Translated: CASRVPLGDRQPQHF. Combining the CDR3 with reference TRBV28 and TRBJ1-5 gives the whole variable domain DVKVTQSSRYLVKRTGEKVFLECVQDMDHENMFWYRQDPGLGLRLIYFSYDVKMKEKGDIPEGYSVSREKKERFSLILESASTNQTSMYLCASRVPLGDRQPQHFGDGTRLSIL.

The chain combines TRBV11-2 with TRBJ2-5, with 7 bases identical to TRBD1. Germline V gives CDR1 SGHAT, CDR2 FQNNGV. The junction had 11 bases not matched to a gene; V was cut back by 6 bases and J by 4 bases. There are 15 residues in the CDR3. The CDR3 DNA follows: TGTGCCAGCAGGACTATTAAGAACAGGGGAGAGACCCAGTACTTC. As protein: CASRTIKNRGETQYF. The full variable domain, rest sourced from reference TRBV11-2 and TRBJ2-5, is EAGVAQSPRYKIIEKRQSVAFWCNPISGHATLYWYQQILGQGPKLLIQFQNNGVVDDSQLPKDRFSAERLKGVDSTLKIQPAKLEDSAVYLCASRTIKNRGETQYFGPGTRLLVL.

The V and J genes are TRBV7-9 and TRBJ2-6; D unclear. The germline V gene encodes CDR1 SEHNR and CDR2 FQNEAQ (reference sequence). There are 17 residues in the CDR3. Trimming took 4 bases from V and 0 from J, leaving 13 bases between them. The CDR3 spells CASSSVQLGSGANVLTF. In nucleotides, the CDR3 is TGTGCCAGCAGCTCTGTACAGTTAGGCTCTGGGGCCAACGTCCTGACTTTC.

Written as DNA, the CDR3 is TGTGCCATAAAACAGTATAAGGAAAACACCATATATTTT. Its protein is CAIKQYKENTIYF. J is TRBJ1-3 and V is TRBV2; no clear D. The CDR3 spans 13 residues. Trimming stripped 10 bases from V and 6 bases from J, with 16 bases between. From germline, CDR1 is SNHLY and CDR2 FYNNEI.

V gene TRBV9 combines with J gene TRBJ2-7; the D gene is possibly TRBD2 (5 bases). Germline V gene sequence: CDR1 SGDLS, CDR2 YYNGEE. This CDR3 is built from 14 residues. The V gene lost 3 bases and the J gene lost 4 bases, with 14 bases spanning the gap. As DNA, the CDR3 is TGTGCCAGCAGCGCTCACCCGAGGGATTACGAGCAGTACTTC. Translated, it gives CASSAHPRDYEQYF.

The chain recombines TRBV7-9 with TRBJ1-5; D is uncertain. V shed 1 base and J shed 0 bases, with 7 bases lying between them. The germline V gene encodes CDR1 SEHNR and CDR2 FQNEAQ (reference sequence). The CDR3 runs to 15 residues. The CDR3 DNA reads as TGTGCCAGCAGCTTAGAAAACAGTAGCAATCAGCCCCAGCATTTT. Encoded protein: CASSLENSSNQPQHF.

The rearrangement links TRBV7-2 to TRBJ2-1, with 7 bases fitting TRBD1. From germline, CDR1 is SGHTA and CDR2 FQGNSA. V gave up 5 bases and J gave up 3 bases; unmatched junction bases: 19. This CDR3 region has 19 residues. The CDR3 is CASSPFRTGESSLYNEQFF. The CDR3 DNA reads as TGTGCCAGCAGCCCCTTCCGGACAGGCGAATCGTCCCTCTACAATGAGCAGTTCTTC.

This sequence joins TRBV7-3 and TRBJ2-2; a weak D match, TRBD1 (5 bases). Germline CDR1 and CDR2: SGHTA and FQGTGA. V was clipped by 5 bases and J by 6 bases, with 16 bases between them. This CDR3 comprises 15 residues. CDR3 sequence (DNA): TGTGCCAGCAGCCTAGGTCCAGGGTTGGCCGGGGAGCTGTTTTTT. It specifies CASSLGPGLAGELFF.

The V gene is TRBV4-1, the J gene TRBJ2-7, with TRBD1 identical over 7 bases. The V segment lost 3 bases and the J segment 3 bases; nucleotides outside the gene matches: 5. The CDR3 has 14 residues. Germline V gene sequence: CDR1 MGHRA, CDR2 YSYEKL. Here the CDR3 DNA reads TGCGCCAGCAGCCAGGTTCGGGACAGCTACGAGCAGTACTTC. It codes for CASSQVRDSYEQYF.

The V and J genes are TRBV6-5 and TRBJ2-7; 10 nucleotides align to TRBD1. Trimming took 5 bases from V and 4 from J; bases not matched to a gene: 5. Germline lookup yields CDR1 MNHEY and CDR2 SVGAGI. The CDR3 consists of 14 residues. The CDR3 here is CASSRGQGSYEQYF. DNA for the CDR3: TGTGCCAGCAGTCGGGGACAGGGGTCTTACGAGCAGTACTTC.

This rearrangement joins TRBV7-3 to TRBJ2-3; D unresolved. The V end lost 5 bases, the J end lost 0 bases, and 9 bases lay between the germline ends. There are 14 residues in the CDR3. CDR1 is SGHTA and CDR2 is FQGTGA in the germline V gene. CDR3 region: CASSALESTDTQYF. The CDR3 DNA follows: TGTGCCAGCAGCGCCTTAGAAAGCACAGATACGCAGTATTTT.

This clone was observed many times. The chain combines TRBV19 with TRBJ1-1; D remains ambiguous. CDR1 is LNHDA and CDR2 is SQIVND in the germline V gene (reference sequence). V lost 3 bases to trimming and J lost 3 bases, with 14 bases between them. The CDR3 length is 15 residues. CDR3 DNA sequence: TGTGCCAGTAGTATCTCGGGTGGCCCGTACACTGAAGCTTTCTTT. This translates into CASSISGGPYTEAFF.

This chain connects TRBV7-9 to TRBJ1-1, with D possibly matching TRBD1 (6 bases). This CDR3 has 16 amino acids. V shed 2 bases and J shed 4 bases, with 17 bases lying between them. Germline-derived CDR1 and CDR2 are SEHNR and FQNEAQ (reference sequence). CDR3: CASSLSAGASFTEAFF. DNA of the CDR3: TGTGCCAGCAGCTTATCCGCAGGGGCCTCGTTCACTGAAGCTTTCTTT.

This clone turned up a few times. This chain connects TRBV4-2 to TRBJ2-7; TRBD2 aligns across 8 bases. V shed 0 bases, J shed 3 bases, and the junction held 4 bases outside the gene matches. CDR3 size: 15 residues. Germline V gives CDR1 LGHNA, CDR2 YNFKEQ. The CDR3 is CASSQEHSGNYEQYF. As DNA, the CDR3 is TGTGCCAGCAGCCAAGAACATAGCGGGAACTACGAGCAGTACTTC.

The chain joins TRBV28 to TRBJ1-3; possible D gene TRBD1, 6 bases. Between the trimmed V and J ends, which lost 2 bases and 0 bases, there was a span of 17 bases. Germline CDR1 and CDR2: MDHEN and SYDVKM. CDR3 size: 18 residues. CDR3 in DNA: TGTGCCAGCAGTTTAGAAGGGGGAGGGGGACACTCTGGAAACACCATATATTTT. It encodes CASSLEGGGGHSGNTIYF.

This chain uses TRBV5-1 with TRBJ2-5; perhaps TRBD2 as D (6 bases). V was cut by 2 bases and J by 1 base, with 9 bases left in between. Germline loops: CDR1 SGHRS, CDR2 YFSETQ. This CDR3 contains 14 residues. The CDR3 sequence: CASSFRGVQETQYF. The CDR3 region has the DNA TGCGCCAGCAGCTTCCGCGGGGTCCAAGAGACCCAGTACTTC.

This chain uses TRBV6-1 with TRBJ2-2, with a tentative D call TRBD2 (6 bases). Trimming removed 4 bases from V and 1 base from J, with 10 bases in between. This CDR3 region has 15 residues. Germline V gives CDR1 MNHNS, CDR2 SASEGT. For the CDR3, the DNA is TGTGCCAGCAGTGTTGGGACTTTGAACACCGGGGAGCTGTTTTTT. Its translation: CASSVGTLNTGELFF.

J is TRBJ1-2 and V is TRBV7-9; 9 bases align to TRBD1. This CDR3 has 15 residues. Looked up from germline, CDR1 is SEHNR and CDR2 is FQNEAQ (reference sequence). The junction had 9 bases not matched to a gene; V was cut back by 4 bases and J by 6 bases. The CDR3 loop is CASSSYRGRENGYTF. The DNA for the CDR3 is TGTGCCAGCAGCTCTTACAGGGGGCGAGAGAATGGCTACACCTTC.

The chain employs TRBV28 and TRBJ2-1; D perhaps matches TRBD1 (6 bases). V lost 4 bases and J 3 bases, leaving 10 bases between the germline ends. From germline, CDR1 is MDHEN and CDR2 SYDVKM. This CDR3 is built from 14 residues. The chain's CDR3 is CASSSTGLYNEQFF. In DNA form, the CDR3 reads TGTGCCAGCAGTTCAACAGGGCTCTACAATGAGCAGTTCTTC.

This clone occurred a few times. The chain has TRBV12-5 and TRBJ2-1; TRBD1 matches at 9 bases. The CDR3 sequence is 16 residues long. CDR1 LGHNT and CDR2 FRNRAP come from the germline V gene. The trim removed 2 bases at V and 2 bases at J, leaving 4 bases unmatched. The CDR3 DNA follows: TGTGCTAGTGGTTTGAGGACAGGGGTGGCCTACAATGAGCAGTTCTTC. Translation: CASGLRTGVAYNEQFF.